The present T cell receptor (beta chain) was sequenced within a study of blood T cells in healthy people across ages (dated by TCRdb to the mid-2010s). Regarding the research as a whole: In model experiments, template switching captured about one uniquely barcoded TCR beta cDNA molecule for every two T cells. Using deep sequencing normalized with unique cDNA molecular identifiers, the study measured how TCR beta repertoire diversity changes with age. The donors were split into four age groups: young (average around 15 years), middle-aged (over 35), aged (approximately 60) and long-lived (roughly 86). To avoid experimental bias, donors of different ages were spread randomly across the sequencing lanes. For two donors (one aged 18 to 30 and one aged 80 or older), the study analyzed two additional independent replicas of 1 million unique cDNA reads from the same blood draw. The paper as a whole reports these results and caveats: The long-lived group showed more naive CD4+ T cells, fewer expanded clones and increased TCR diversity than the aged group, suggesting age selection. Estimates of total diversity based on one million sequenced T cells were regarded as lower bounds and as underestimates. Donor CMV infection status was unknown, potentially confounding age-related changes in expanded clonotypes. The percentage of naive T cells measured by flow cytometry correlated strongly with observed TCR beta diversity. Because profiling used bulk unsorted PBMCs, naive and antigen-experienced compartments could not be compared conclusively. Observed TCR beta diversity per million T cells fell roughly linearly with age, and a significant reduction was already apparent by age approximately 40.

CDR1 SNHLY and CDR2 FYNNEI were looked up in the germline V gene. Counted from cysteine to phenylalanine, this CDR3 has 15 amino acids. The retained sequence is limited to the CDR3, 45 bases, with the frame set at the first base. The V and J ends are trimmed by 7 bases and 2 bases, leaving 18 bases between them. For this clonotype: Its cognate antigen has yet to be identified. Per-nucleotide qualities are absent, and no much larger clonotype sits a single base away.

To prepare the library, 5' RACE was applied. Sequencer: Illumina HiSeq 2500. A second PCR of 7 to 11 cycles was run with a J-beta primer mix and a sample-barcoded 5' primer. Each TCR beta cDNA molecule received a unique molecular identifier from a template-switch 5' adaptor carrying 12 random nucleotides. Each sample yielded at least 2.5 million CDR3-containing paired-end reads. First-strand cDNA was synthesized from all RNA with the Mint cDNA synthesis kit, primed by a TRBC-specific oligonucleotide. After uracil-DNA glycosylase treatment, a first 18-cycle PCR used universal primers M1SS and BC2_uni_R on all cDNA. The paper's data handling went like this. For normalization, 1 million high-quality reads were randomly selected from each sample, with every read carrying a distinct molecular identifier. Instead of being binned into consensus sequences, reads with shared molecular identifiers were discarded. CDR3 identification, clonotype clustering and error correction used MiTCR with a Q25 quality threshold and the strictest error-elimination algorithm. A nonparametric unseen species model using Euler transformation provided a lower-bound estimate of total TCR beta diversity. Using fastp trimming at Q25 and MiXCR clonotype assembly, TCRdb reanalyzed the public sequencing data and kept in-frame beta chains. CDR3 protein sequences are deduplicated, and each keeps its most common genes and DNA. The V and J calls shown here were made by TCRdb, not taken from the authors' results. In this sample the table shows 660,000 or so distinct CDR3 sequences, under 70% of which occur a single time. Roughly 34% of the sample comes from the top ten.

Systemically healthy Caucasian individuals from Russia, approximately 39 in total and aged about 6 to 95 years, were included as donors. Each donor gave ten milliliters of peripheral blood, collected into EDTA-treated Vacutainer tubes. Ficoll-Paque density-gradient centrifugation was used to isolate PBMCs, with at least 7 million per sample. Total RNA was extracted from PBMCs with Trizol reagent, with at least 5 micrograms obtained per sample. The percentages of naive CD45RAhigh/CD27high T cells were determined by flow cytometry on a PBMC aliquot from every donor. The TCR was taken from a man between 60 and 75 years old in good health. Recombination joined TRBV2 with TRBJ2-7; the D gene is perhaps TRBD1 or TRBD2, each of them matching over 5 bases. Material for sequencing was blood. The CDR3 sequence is CASNRGSSPTYEQYF. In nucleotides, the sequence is TGTGCCAGCAATCGGGGCAGCTCACCTACCTACGAGCAGTACTTC.